This entry features one T cell receptor beta chain sequence. Antigen specificity is unknown. Clones were sequenced by immunoSEQ multiplex PCR, and TCRdb holds only the in-frame ones, with some missing. This table has about 23,000 clones, approximately 86% appearing once. This specimen belongs to a study of neoadjuvant nivolumab and ipilimumab in lung cancer. General study points: Higher pretherapy blood TCR richness went with higher resected-tumor richness. Only a small number of samples underwent TCR sequencing. TCR richness and clonality were higher in tumors than adjacent uninvolved lung. Only two of four nivolumab-treated tumors gained richness and clonality by surgery.

With 2 bases removed from V and 5 bases from J, the gap between germline ends came to 10 bases. This CDR3 has 13 residues. The germline V gene has CDR1 SGHRS and CDR2 YFSETQ. The TCR originated in an adult with non-small cell lung cancer. The material sequenced was peripheral blood, taken before neoadjuvant nivolumab, alone or with ipilimumab. V and J are TRBV5-1 and TRBJ1-2, with D possibly TRBD1 on 6 matching bases. CDR3 DNA: TGCGCCAGCAGCTTAGGGGGAGATTATGGCTACACCTTC. It yields the protein CASSLGGDYGYTF. The full variable domain, its missing parts supplied by reference TRBV5-1 and TRBJ1-2, is KAGVTQTPRYLIKTRGQQVTLSCSPISGHRSVSWYQQTPGQGLQFLFEYFSETQRNKGNFPGRFSGRQFSNSRSEMNVSTLELGDSALYLCASSLGGDYGYTFGSGTRLTVV.